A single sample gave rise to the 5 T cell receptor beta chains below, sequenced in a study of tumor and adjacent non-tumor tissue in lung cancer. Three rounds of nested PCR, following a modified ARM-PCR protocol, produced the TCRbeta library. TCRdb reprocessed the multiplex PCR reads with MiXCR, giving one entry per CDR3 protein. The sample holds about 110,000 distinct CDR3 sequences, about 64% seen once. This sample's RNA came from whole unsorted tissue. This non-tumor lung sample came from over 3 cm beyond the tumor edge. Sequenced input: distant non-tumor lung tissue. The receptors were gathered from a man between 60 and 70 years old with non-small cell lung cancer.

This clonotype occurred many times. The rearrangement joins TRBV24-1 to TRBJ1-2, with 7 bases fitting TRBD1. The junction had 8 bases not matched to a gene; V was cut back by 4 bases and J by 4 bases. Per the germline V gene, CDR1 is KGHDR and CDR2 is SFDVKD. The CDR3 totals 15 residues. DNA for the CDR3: TGTGCCACCAGTGAGCAGACAGGGAGCGGCTATGGCTACACCTTC. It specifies CATSEQTGSGYGYTF.

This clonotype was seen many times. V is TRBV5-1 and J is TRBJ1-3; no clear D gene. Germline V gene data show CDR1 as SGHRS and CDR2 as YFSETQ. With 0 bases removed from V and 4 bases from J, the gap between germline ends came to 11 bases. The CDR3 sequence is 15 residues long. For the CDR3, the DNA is TGCGCCAGCAGCTTGGATCAGGTCTGGGGAAACACCATATATTTT. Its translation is CASSLDQVWGNTIYF. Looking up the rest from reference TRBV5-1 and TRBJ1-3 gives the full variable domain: KAGVTQTPRYLIKTRGQQVTLSCSPISGHRSVSWYQQTPGQGLQFLFEYFSETQRNKGNFPGRFSGRQFSNSRSEMNVSTLELGDSALYLCASSLDQVWGNTIYFGEGSWLTVV.

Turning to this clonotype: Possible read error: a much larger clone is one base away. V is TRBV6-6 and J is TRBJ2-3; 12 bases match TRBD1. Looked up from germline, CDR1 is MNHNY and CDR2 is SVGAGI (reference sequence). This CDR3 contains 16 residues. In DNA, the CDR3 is TGTGTCAGCAGTTACTCGGGACAGGGGGCTACAGATACGCAGTATTTT. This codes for CVSSYSGQGATDTQYF.

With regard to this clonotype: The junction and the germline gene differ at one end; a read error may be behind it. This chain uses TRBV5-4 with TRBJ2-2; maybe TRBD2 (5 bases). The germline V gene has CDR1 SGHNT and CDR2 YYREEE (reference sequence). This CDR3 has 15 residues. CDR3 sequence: CASSLIGVNTGEPFF. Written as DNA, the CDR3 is TGTGCCAGCAGCTTGATCGGTGTAAACACCGGGGAGCCGTTTTTT. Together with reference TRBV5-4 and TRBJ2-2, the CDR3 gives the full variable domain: ETGVTQSPTHLIKTRGQQVTLRCSSQSGHNTVSWYQQALGQGPQFIFQYYREEENGRGNFPPRFSGLQFPNYSSELNVNALELDDSALYLCASSLIGVNTGEPFFGEGSRLTVL.

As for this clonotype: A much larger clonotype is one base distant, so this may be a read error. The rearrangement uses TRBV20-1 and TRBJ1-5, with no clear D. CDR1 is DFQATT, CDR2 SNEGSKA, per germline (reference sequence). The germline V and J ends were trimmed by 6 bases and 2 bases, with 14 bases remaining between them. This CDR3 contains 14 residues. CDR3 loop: CSAKTDRGNQPQHF. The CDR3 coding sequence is TGCAGTGCAAAGACGGACCGAGGCAATCAGCCCCAGCATTTT.